These 30 T cell receptor beta chains were sequenced from one sample in a study of blood T cell repertoires in COVID-19. Libraries were prepared by immunoSEQ multiplex PCR; TCRdb keeps only in-frame clonotypes and omits some of them. The sample includes about 140,000 clones, around 79% of them seen just once. The sequencing sample was made of peripheral blood. The receptors shown here come from a man aged 55-75 years with acute or convalescent COVID-19.

The rearrangement links TRBV7-2 to TRBJ2-6; TRBD1 agrees at 7 bases. With V trimmed by 4 bases and J by 2 bases, 2 bases remained unmatched. Germline V gene lookup returns CDR1 SGHTA and CDR2 FQGNSA. The CDR3 extends over 15 amino acids. This chain's CDR3 is CASSSGTAGANVLTF. The CDR3, as DNA: TGTGCCAGCAGCTCTGGGACAGCTGGGGCCAACGTCCTGACTTTC.

J is TRBJ1-1 and V is TRBV10-3; no definite D call. Trimming took 0 bases from V and 4 from J, leaving 9 bases between them. In germline, CDR1 is ENHRY, CDR2 SYGVKD. This CDR3 spans 14 amino acids. The CDR3: CAISESVRVTEAFF. The CDR3 DNA is TGTGCCATCAGTGAGTCCGTGAGGGTCACTGAAGCTTTCTTT.

This rearrangement joins TRBV18 to TRBJ2-3; 10 nucleotides align to TRBD2. This CDR3 contains 15 residues. The trim removed 2 bases at V and 3 bases at J, leaving 2 bases unmatched. Looked up from germline, CDR1 is KGHSH and CDR2 is LQKENI. CDR3 residues: CASSPNSGRTDTQYF. Here the CDR3 DNA reads TGTGCCAGCTCACCAAATAGCGGGAGGACAGATACGCAGTATTTT. The whole variable domain, filled in from reference TRBV18 and TRBJ2-3, reads NAGVMQNPRHLVRRRGQEARLRCSPMKGHSHVYWYRQLPEEGLKFMVYLQKENIIDESGMPKERFSAEFPKEGPSILRIQQVVRGDSAAYFCASSPNSGRTDTQYFGPGTRLTVL.

The chain uses TRBV7-3 and TRBJ2-3; possibly TRBD2 for D (6 bases). From germline, CDR1 is SGHTA and CDR2 FQGTGA. The CDR3 has 16 residues. With 5 bases removed from V and 0 bases from J, the gap between germline ends came to 15 bases. CDR3 sequence (DNA): TGTGCCAGCAGCCAGTACTCCGGGAGCAGCACAGATACGCAGTATTTT. Encoded protein: CASSQYSGSSTDTQYF. Filled out from reference TRBV7-3 and TRBJ2-3, the complete variable domain reads GAGVSQTPSNKVTEKGKYVELRCDPISGHTALYWYRQSLGQGPEFLIYFQGTGAADDSGLPNDRFFAVRPEGSVSTLKIQRTERGDSAVYLCASSQYSGSSTDTQYFGPGTRLTVL.

V and J are TRBV10-3 and TRBJ1-3; the D is unclear. CDR1 and CDR2 from the germline V gene are ENHRY and SYGVKD. The CDR3 spans 15 residues. V was clipped by 3 bases and J by 4 bases, with 13 bases between them. The CDR3: CAISDAVSSGNTIYF. DNA for the CDR3: TGTGCCATCAGTGACGCGGTCTCATCAGGAAACACCATATATTTT.

The chain carries TRBV7-3 and TRBJ1-2, with a weak D call TRBD1 (6 bases). Germline loops: CDR1 SGHTA, CDR2 FQGTGA. V lost 4 bases, J lost 7 bases, and 13 bases lay in between. The CDR3 covers 13 residues. This chain's CDR3 is CASSSDRLLGYTF. The CDR3 DNA reads as TGTGCCAGCAGCTCCGACAGGCTTCTTGGCTACACCTTC. The full variable domain, rest sourced from reference TRBV7-3 and TRBJ1-2, is GAGVSQTPSNKVTEKGKYVELRCDPISGHTALYWYRQSLGQGPEFLIYFQGTGAADDSGLPNDRFFAVRPEGSVSTLKIQRTERGDSAVYLCASSSDRLLGYTFGSGTRLTVV.

V usage is TRBV18 and J usage is TRBJ2-5; 8 bases agree with TRBD1. The CDR3 has 16 residues. Germline V gene sequence: CDR1 KGHSH, CDR2 LQKENI. The V segment lost 4 bases and the J segment 1 base; nucleotides outside the gene matches: 8. CDR3 bases: TGTGCCAGCTCACTTAACGACAGGGGCCCCCAAGAGACCCAGTACTTC. This sequence encodes CASSLNDRGPQETQYF.

A remark on this clone: Other DNA sequences in this sample translate to the same CDR3. The chain combines TRBV28 with TRBJ2-6; D unclear. The germline gives CDR1 MDHEN, CDR2 SYDVKM. This CDR3 comprises 15 residues. Trimming removed 4 bases at V and 2 bases at J, with 9 bases between. CDR3 region: CASSSGEAGANVLTF. In DNA, the CDR3 is TGTGCCAGCAGTTCTGGCGAGGCTGGGGCCAACGTCCTGACTTTC.

The chain joins TRBV27 to TRBJ2-1, with TRBD2 matching 16 bases. Germline V gene lookup returns CDR1 MNHEY and CDR2 SMNVEV (reference sequence). Losses at the gene ends were 6 bases for V and 9 bases for J; bases not matched to a gene: 8. This CDR3 is 16 amino acids long. CDR3 in DNA: TGTGCCAGCAGAAAATCCGGGACTAGCGGGAGGGGTGAGCAGTTCTTC. Encoded protein: CASRKSGTSGRGEQFF.

This clone came up a few times. The V and J genes are TRBV5-4 and TRBJ2-3; D not certain. V gave up 0 bases and J gave up 2 bases, with 10 bases separating them. The CDR3 sequence is 15 residues long. Germline CDR1 is SGHNT and CDR2 is YYREEE (reference sequence). CDR3: CASSLDFSNTDTQYF. CDR3 sequence (DNA): TGTGCCAGCAGCTTGGATTTTTCCAACACAGATACGCAGTATTTT.

This clone was picked up a small number of times. The V and J genes are TRBV6-5 and TRBJ2-7, with 7 nucleotides matching TRBD1. Germline V gives CDR1 MNHEY, CDR2 SVGAGI. Trimming cost V 7 bases and J 2 bases; bases outside gene matches: 5. The CDR3 has 13 amino acids. CDR3 nucleotide sequence: TGTGCCAGCATCGGGACAGTGCCCTACGAGCAGTACTTC. Translating gives CASIGTVPYEQYF.

Details on this clone: The same CDR3 also results from other DNA sequences found in this sample. The chain couples TRBV27 to TRBJ2-2; TRBD2 matches 9 bases. After removal of 4 bases from V and 1 base from J, the junction contained 4 bases not matched to a gene. The length of the CDR3 is 16 residues. CDR1 is MNHEY and CDR2 is SMNVEV in the germline V gene (reference sequence). The CDR3 DNA sequence: TGTGCCAGCAGTTCTCGCGGGAGGGTGAACACCGGGGAGCTGTTTTTT. As protein: CASSSRGRVNTGELFF.

This chain joins TRBV3-1 (or the pseudogene TRBV3-2) and TRBJ1-4; unclear D gene. Trimming took off 4 bases at V and 5 bases at J, with 11 bases between the two ends. This CDR3 spans 14 amino acids. Germline loops: CDR1 LGHDT, CDR2 YNNKEL (reference sequence). CDR3 loop: CASSRNGENEKLFF. DNA for the CDR3: TGTGCCAGCAGCCGCAACGGAGAAAATGAAAAACTGTTTTTT.

This sequence joins TRBV19 and TRBJ1-5; 8 bases align to TRBD1. This CDR3 has 15 residues. Trimming removed 6 bases from V and 1 base from J; junction bases left unmatched: 5. Germline V lookup: CDR1 LNHDA, CDR2 SQIVND (reference sequence). The CDR3 DNA is TGTGCCAGTAGCGAACAGGGGGGAAGCAATCAGCCCCAGCATTTT. Translating it yields CASSEQGGSNQPQHF.

This chain connects TRBV5-1 to TRBJ1-5; weak D call: TRBD1 (6 bases). This CDR3 has 15 amino acids. The germline V gene encodes CDR1 SGHRS and CDR2 YFSETQ. Trimming pared 0 bases from V and 5 bases from J, leaving 12 bases between. CDR3 DNA: TGCGCCAGCAGCTTGGGAGTGGACAGCTATCAGCCCCAGCATTTT. Its translation is CASSLGVDSYQPQHF.

The chain joins TRBV5-5 to TRBJ2-6; D may be TRBD1 (7 bases). Trimming cost V 3 bases and J 3 bases, with 13 bases left between them. The CDR3 runs to 16 residues. Per the germline V gene, CDR1 is SGHKS and CDR2 is YYEKEE (reference sequence). DNA for the CDR3: TGTGCCAGCAGCTACCCAGGGGGGAGTGGGGCCAACGTCCTGACTTTC. As protein: CASSYPGGSGANVLTF.

The gene calls are TRBV18 and TRBJ2-3; D unresolved. Per the germline V gene, CDR1 is KGHSH and CDR2 is LQKENI. The CDR3 runs to 13 residues. V was trimmed by 3 bases and J by 0 bases, leaving 4 bases between them. Here the CDR3 DNA reads TGTGCCAGCTCACCCCCTAGCACAGATACGCAGTATTTT. Residues: CASSPPSTDTQYF.

J is TRBJ2-2 and V is TRBV10-3; 12 bases agree with TRBD2. This CDR3 is 15 amino acids long. CDR1 is ENHRY, CDR2 SYGVKD, per germline. Trimming removed 10 bases from V and 5 bases from J; junction bases left unmatched: 8. In DNA, the CDR3 is TGTGCCACCGGACTAGCGGGACCACGGACCGGGGAGCTGTTTTTT. It specifies CATGLAGPRTGELFF.

This clone showed up just once. This chain links TRBV5-6 with TRBJ1-2; D possibly corresponds to TRBD1 (5 bases). This CDR3 region has 11 residues. The germline gives CDR1 SGHDT, CDR2 YYEEEE. Trimming took 3 bases from V and 11 from J, leaving 11 bases between them. For the CDR3, the DNA is TGTGCCAGCAGCTATGGGCAGGGTTACACCTTC. Amino acid sequence: CASSYGQGYTF.

This chain connects TRBV18 to TRBJ1-5; D gene uncertain. Per the germline V gene, CDR1 is KGHSH and CDR2 is LQKENI. V dropped 4 bases and J dropped 5 bases, with 15 bases sitting between them. The CDR3 is made up of 15 amino acids. The DNA for the CDR3 is TGTGCCAGCTCACAAGAGCGGGCAGCCTATCAGCCCCAGCATTTT. Its protein is CASSQERAAYQPQHF.

The chain employs TRBV20-1 and TRBJ2-1, with 9 bases aligning to TRBD2. This CDR3 is built from 15 residues. Per the germline V gene, CDR1 is DFQATT and CDR2 is SNEGSKA (reference sequence). V lost 3 bases and J lost 7; bases outside the gene matches: 10. In nucleotides, the CDR3 is TGCAGTGCTAGTCGGGGGGCTAGCGGGAAGAATGAGCAGTTCTTC. Its protein product is CSASRGASGKNEQFF.

The V gene is TRBV7-9, the J gene TRBJ1-2; the D is unclear. V lost 2 bases to trimming and J lost 4 bases, with 11 bases between them. Germline CDR1 is SEHNR and CDR2 is FQNEAQ (reference sequence). CDR3 length equals 14 residues. The CDR3: CASSLPRSAYGYTF. The CDR3 DNA reads TGTGCCAGCAGCTTACCCAGGTCCGCCTATGGCTACACCTTC.

This clone turned up a few times. The J gene is TRBJ1-5, the V gene TRBV10-2; possible D gene TRBD1, 6 bases. This CDR3 region has 15 residues. V was pared by 3 bases and J by 7 bases, with 16 bases between. The germline gives CDR1 WSHSY, CDR2 SAAADI. The CDR3 DNA follows: TGCGCCAGCAGTGATGGGGGGGCGATGAGACAGCCCCAGCATTTT. This sequence encodes CASSDGGAMRQPQHF.

The rearrangement joins TRBV5-1 to TRBJ1-1; TRBD1 agrees at 8 bases. Germline V lookup: CDR1 SGHRS, CDR2 YFSETQ. Trimming at V came to 3 bases and at J to 1 base, leaving 2 bases not matched to a gene. The CDR3 extends over 14 amino acids. Written as DNA, the CDR3 is TGCGCCAGCAGCTGGGGGACAGGGAACACTGAAGCTTTCTTT. Translation: CASSWGTGNTEAFF. Full variable domain (outside the CDR3, taken from reference TRBV5-1 and TRBJ1-1): KAGVTQTPRYLIKTRGQQVTLSCSPISGHRSVSWYQQTPGQGLQFLFEYFSETQRNKGNFPGRFSGRQFSNSRSEMNVSTLELGDSALYLCASSWGTGNTEAFFGQGTRLTVV.

The CDR3 DNA reads TGCAGCGGGGGACAGGGCGACGGCTACACCTTC. Its translation is CSGGQGDGYTF. The rearrangement joins TRBV29-1 to TRBJ1-2; 9 bases match TRBD1. The CDR3 loop spans 11 amino acids. Per germline, CDR1 SQVTM and CDR2 ANQGSEA. V lost 7 bases, J lost 8 bases, and 5 bases stayed unmatched.

This clone was observed a single time. This sequence joins TRBV15 and TRBJ1-1; D is unresolved. Germline V gene sequence: CDR1 LNHNV, CDR2 YYDKDF (reference sequence). The CDR3 contains 12 residues. V was trimmed by 2 bases and J by 11 bases, leaving 12 bases between them. Here the CDR3 reads CATSRRSMVAFF. CDR3 in DNA: TGTGCCACCAGCAGACGGTCAATGGTCGCTTTCTTT.

The V and J genes are TRBV2 and TRBJ2-3, with 9 bases lining up with TRBD2. The V gene end was trimmed by 4 bases and the J gene end by 1 base; junction bases not matched to a gene: 6. The CDR3 is 16 residues long. Per the germline V gene, CDR1 is SNHLY and CDR2 is FYNNEI. The CDR3 loop is CASSGVSGSRTDTQYF. The CDR3, as DNA: TGTGCCAGCAGTGGGGTTAGCGGGAGCCGCACAGATACGCAGTATTTT.

This chain joins TRBV3-1 (or the pseudogene TRBV3-2) and TRBJ1-5, with a tentative D call TRBD1 (6 bases). Between the trimmed V and J ends, which lost 2 bases and 3 bases, there was a span of 20 bases. There are 18 residues in the CDR3. Germline assignment: CDR1 LGHDT and CDR2 YNNKEL (reference sequence). As DNA, the CDR3 is TGTGCCAGCAGCCAAAGGGCCCCCATGGACAGACTCAATCAGCCCCAGCATTTT. This sequence encodes CASSQRAPMDRLNQPQHF.

The CDR3 DNA is TGTGCCAGCAGCTTCCTCAGCTCCTACGAGCAGTACTTC. It encodes CASSFLSSYEQYF. V usage is TRBV6-2 or TRBV6-3 and J usage is TRBJ2-7; D is unclear. The germline V gene has CDR1 MNHEY and CDR2 SVGEGT. The CDR3 is 13 residues long. Trimming removed 6 bases at V and 0 bases at J, with 9 bases between.

The chain recombines TRBV30 with TRBJ2-3; 9 bases match TRBD1. CDR1 is GTSNPN, CDR2 SVGIG, per germline (reference sequence). V was pared by 2 bases and J by 6 bases, with 9 bases of the junction left unmatched. This CDR3 comprises 15 residues. CDR3: CAWSPGQGSWDTQYF. The CDR3 DNA reads TGTGCCTGGAGTCCGGGACAGGGAAGTTGGGATACGCAGTATTTT.